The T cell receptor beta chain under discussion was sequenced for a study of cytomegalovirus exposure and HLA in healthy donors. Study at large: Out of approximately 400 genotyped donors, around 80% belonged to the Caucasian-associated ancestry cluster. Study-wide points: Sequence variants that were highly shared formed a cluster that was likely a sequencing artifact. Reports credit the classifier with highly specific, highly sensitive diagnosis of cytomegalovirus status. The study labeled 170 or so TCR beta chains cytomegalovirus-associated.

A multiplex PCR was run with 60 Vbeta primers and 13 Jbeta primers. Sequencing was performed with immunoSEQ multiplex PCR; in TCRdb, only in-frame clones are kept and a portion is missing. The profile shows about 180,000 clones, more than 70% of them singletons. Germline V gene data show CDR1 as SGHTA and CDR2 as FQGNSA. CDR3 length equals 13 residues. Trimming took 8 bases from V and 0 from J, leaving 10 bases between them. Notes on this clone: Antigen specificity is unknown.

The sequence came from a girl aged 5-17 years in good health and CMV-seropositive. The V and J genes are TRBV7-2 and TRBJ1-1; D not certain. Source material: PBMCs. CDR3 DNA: TGTGCCAGCTACAGTCTCATGAACACTGAAGCTTTCTTT. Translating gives CASYSLMNTEAFF.